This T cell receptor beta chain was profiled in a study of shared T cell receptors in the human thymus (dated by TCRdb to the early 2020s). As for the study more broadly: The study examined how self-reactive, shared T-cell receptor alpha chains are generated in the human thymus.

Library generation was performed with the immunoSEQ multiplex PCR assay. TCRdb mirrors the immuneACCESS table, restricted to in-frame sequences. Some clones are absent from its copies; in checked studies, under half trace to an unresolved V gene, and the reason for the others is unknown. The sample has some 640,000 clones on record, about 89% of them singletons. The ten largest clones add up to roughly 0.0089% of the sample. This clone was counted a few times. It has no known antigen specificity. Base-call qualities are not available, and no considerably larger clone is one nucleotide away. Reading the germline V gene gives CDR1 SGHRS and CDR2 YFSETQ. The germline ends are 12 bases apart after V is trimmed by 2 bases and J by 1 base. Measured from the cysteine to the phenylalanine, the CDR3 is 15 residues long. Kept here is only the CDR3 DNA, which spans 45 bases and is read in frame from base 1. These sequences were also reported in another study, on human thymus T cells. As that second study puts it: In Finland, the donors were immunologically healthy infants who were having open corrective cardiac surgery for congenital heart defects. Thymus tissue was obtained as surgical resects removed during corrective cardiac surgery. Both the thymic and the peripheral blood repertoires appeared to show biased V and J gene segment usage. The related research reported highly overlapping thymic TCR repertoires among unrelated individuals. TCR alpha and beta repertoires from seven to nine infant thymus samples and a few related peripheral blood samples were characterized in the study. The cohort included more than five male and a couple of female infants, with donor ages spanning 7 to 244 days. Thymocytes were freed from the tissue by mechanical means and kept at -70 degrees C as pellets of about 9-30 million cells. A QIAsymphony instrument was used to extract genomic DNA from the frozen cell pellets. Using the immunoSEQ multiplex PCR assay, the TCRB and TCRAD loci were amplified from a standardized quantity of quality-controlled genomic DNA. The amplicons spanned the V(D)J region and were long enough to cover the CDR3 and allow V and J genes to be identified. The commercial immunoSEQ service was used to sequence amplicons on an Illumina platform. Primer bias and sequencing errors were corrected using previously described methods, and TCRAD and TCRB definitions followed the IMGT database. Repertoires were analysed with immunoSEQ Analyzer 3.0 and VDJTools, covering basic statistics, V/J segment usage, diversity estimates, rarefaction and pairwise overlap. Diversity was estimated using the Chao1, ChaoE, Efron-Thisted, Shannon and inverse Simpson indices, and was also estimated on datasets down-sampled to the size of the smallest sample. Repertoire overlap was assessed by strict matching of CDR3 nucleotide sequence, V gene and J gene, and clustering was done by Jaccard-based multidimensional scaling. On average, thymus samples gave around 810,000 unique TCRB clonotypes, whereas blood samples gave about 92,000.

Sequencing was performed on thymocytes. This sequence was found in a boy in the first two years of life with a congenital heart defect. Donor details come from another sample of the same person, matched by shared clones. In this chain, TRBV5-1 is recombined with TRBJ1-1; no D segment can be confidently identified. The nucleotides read TGCGCCAGCAGCTTCCCTGGCAGGTCGAACACTGAAGCTTTCTTT. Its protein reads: CASSFPGRSNTEAFF.